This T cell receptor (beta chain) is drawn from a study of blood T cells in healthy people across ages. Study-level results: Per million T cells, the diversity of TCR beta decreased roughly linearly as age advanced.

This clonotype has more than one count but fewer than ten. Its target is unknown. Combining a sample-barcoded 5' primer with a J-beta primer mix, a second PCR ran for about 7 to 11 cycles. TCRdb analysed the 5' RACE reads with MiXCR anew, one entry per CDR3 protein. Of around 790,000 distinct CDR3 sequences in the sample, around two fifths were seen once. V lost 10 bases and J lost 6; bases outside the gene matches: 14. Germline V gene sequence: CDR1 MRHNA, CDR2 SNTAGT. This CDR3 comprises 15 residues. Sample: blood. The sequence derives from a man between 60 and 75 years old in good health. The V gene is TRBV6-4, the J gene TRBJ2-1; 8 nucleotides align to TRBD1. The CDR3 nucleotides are TGTGCCACCGAAAAGGGACAGGCAAAGATCAATGAGCAGTTCTTC. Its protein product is CATEKGQAKINEQFF.